This is a list of T cell receptor beta chains from one sample in a study of blood T cell repertoires in COVID-19. Assay: immunoSEQ multiplex PCR; the TCRdb copy retains only in-frame clones and omits some. Seen here are a few hundred thousand clones, around nine tenths observed once, and the top ten hold about 1.4%. The sample consisted of PBMCs or T cells enriched from blood (not recorded which). The receptors come from a woman younger than 30 who had been exposed to COVID-19. CDR3s include the opening cysteine and the closing phenylalanine or tryptophan. D genes are given only for firm matches. Clone size is not always given. Where it is, it says once, few, many or a class for expanded clones.

D gene: .
clone size: .
J gene: TRBJ1-2
V gene: TRBV5-8
CDR3 protein: CASSLTGNDGYTF
CDR3 DNA: TGTGCCAGCAGCTTAACCGGGAACGATGGCTACACCTTC

D gene: .
clone size: .
J gene: TRBJ2-7
V gene: TRBV27
CDR3 protein: CASSAMGPYEQYF
CDR3 DNA: TGTGCCAGCTCCGCCATGGGGCCGTACGAGCAGTACTTC

D gene: .
clone size: .
J gene: TRBJ1-6
V gene: TRBV3-1/TRBV3-2
CDR3 protein: CASSHIQINSPLHF
CDR3 DNA: TGTGCCAGCAGCCATATCCAGATTAATTCACCCCTCCACTTT

D gene: TRBD1
clone size: .
J gene: TRBJ2-3
V gene: TRBV2
CDR3 protein: CASSSGTGMTDTQYF
CDR3 DNA: TGTGCCAGCAGTTCCGGGACAGGGATGACAGATACGCAGTATTTT

D gene: TRBD1
clone size: .
J gene: TRBJ2-6
V gene: TRBV7-7
CDR3 protein: CASSPGQASGANVLTF
CDR3 DNA: TGTGCTAGCAGCCCAGGACAGGCCTCTGGGGCCAACGTCCTGACTTTC

D gene: .
clone size: once
J gene: TRBJ2-1
V gene: TRBV30
CDR3 protein: CAWRRDFLNEQFF
CDR3 DNA: TGTGCCTGGAGGCGGGACTTTCTTAATGAGCAGTTCTTC

D gene: .
clone size: once
J gene: TRBJ1-1
V gene: TRBV28
CDR3 protein: CASSPRGAGNTEAFF
CDR3 DNA: TGTGCCAGCAGTCCCCGTGGGGCTGGGAACACTGAAGCTTTCTTT

D gene: TRBD1
clone size: .
J gene: TRBJ1-3
V gene: TRBV14
CDR3 protein: CASSQEYRGRNTIYF
CDR3 DNA: TGTGCCAGCAGCCAAGAATACAGGGGAAGAAACACCATATATTTT

D gene: TRBD2
clone size: .
J gene: TRBJ2-7
V gene: TRBV11-2
CDR3 protein: CASSLSASGIGEQYF
CDR3 DNA: TGTGCCAGCAGCTTATCGGCTAGCGGGATTGGCGAGCAGTACTTC

D gene: .
clone size: once
J gene: TRBJ1-4
V gene: TRBV4-1
CDR3 protein: CASSQDGIGREKLFF
CDR3 DNA: TGCGCCAGCAGCCAAGACGGGATAGGGAGAGAAAAACTGTTTTTT

D gene: TRBD2
clone size: .
J gene: TRBJ2-7
V gene: TRBV5-6
CDR3 protein: CASSPLTSGIAEQYF
CDR3 DNA: TGTGCCAGCAGTCCCTTAACTAGCGGGATTGCCGAGCAGTACTTC